The next 29 T cell receptor beta chains were all read from a single sample in a study of blood T cell repertoires in COVID-19. Libraries were prepared by immunoSEQ multiplex PCR; TCRdb keeps only in-frame clonotypes and omits some of them. The sample shows about 210,000 clones, about 86% of them seen only once. Sequencing was performed on PBMCs or T cells enriched from blood (not recorded which). The receptors here all came from a woman aged 50 to 65 with acute COVID-19.

V usage is TRBV27 and J usage is TRBJ1-5, with 7 bases that match TRBD1. The CDR3 is made up of 12 amino acids. V was clipped by 6 bases and J by 9 bases; unmatched bases: 5. Germline values: CDR1 MNHEY, CDR2 SMNVEV (reference sequence). CDR3 coding DNA: TGTGCCAGCAGGAGGGGGCATGGGCCCCAGCATTTT. It specifies CASRRGHGPQHF.

This chain's CDR3 is CASSQAGQGPGSEAFF. CDR3 sequence (DNA): TGCGCCAGCAGCCAAGCCGGACAGGGTCCGGGGTCTGAAGCTTTCTTT. The chain couples TRBV4-1 to TRBJ1-1, with 8 bases matching TRBD1. In germline, CDR1 is MGHRA, CDR2 YSYEKL. CDR3 length: 16 amino acids. V lost 1 base and J lost 6; bases outside the gene matches: 10.

The chain links TRBV7-2 to TRBJ1-1; TRBD1 matches 9 bases. The CDR3 loop spans 15 amino acids. Germline V gene lookup returns CDR1 SGHTA and CDR2 FQGNSA. With V trimmed by 5 bases and J by 1 base, 5 bases remained unmatched. The CDR3 sequence: CASSQPGQGNTEAFF. The CDR3 DNA follows: TGTGCCAGCAGCCAACCGGGACAGGGGAACACTGAAGCTTTCTTT.

This chain uses TRBV7-8 with TRBJ1-4, with D unclear. Between the trimmed V and J ends, which lost 5 bases and 8 bases, there was a span of 15 bases. Germline V gene data show CDR1 as SGHVS and CDR2 as FQNEAQ. This CDR3 spans 14 amino acids. In nucleotides, the CDR3 is TGTGCCAGCAGCCAGGTGGGGAGATACGAAAAACTGTTTTTT. Its translation is CASSQVGRYEKLFF.

This chain joins TRBV11-2 and TRBJ2-3; maybe TRBD1 (6 bases). The germline gives CDR1 SGHAT, CDR2 FQNNGV. This CDR3 has 14 residues. The germline V and J ends were trimmed by 1 base and 6 bases, with 11 bases remaining between them. CDR3 DNA sequence: TGTGCCAGCAGCTTAGCCAGGGGCGAGGATACGCAGTATTTT. Its translation: CASSLARGEDTQYF.

In DNA form, the CDR3 reads TGTGCCAGCAGCTTAGTTCCCAGCGGGAGCGTCGAGGAGCAGTTCTTC. Amino acid sequence: CASSLVPSGSVEEQFF. This sequence joins TRBV7-3 and TRBJ2-1, with TRBD2 identical over 8 bases. CDR1 is SGHTA and CDR2 is FQGTGA in the germline V gene. The CDR3 contains 16 residues. V shed 2 bases, J shed 10 bases, and the junction held 13 bases outside the gene matches.

V usage is TRBV4-1 and J usage is TRBJ1-2, with 8 positions matching TRBD1. The CDR3 sequence is 15 residues long. Germline lookup yields CDR1 MGHRA and CDR2 YSYEKL. V shed 4 bases, J shed 3 bases, and the junction held 7 bases outside the gene matches. CDR3 in amino acids: CASSLGGGQDYGYTF. The CDR3 coding sequence is TGCGCCAGCAGCCTTGGGGGGGGACAGGACTATGGCTACACCTTC.

The chain joins TRBV7-3 to TRBJ1-3, with no clear D. The CDR3 runs to 16 residues. Germline V gene sequence: CDR1 SGHTA, CDR2 FQGTGA. V was shortened by 7 bases and J by 2 bases, with 18 bases between the two germline ends. The CDR3 loop is CASKDPPGSPGNTIYF. CDR3 in DNA: TGTGCCAGCAAAGATCCGCCAGGAAGCCCTGGAAACACCATATATTTT.

This rearrangement joins TRBV15 to TRBJ1-4, with no clear D. The CDR3 contains 12 residues. V was shortened by 8 bases and J by 1 base, with 5 bases between the two germline ends. Per germline, CDR1 LNHNV and CDR2 YYDKDF (reference sequence). In DNA, the CDR3 is TGTGCCACCGAGGGAACTAATGAAAAACTGTTTTTT. Amino acids: CATEGTNEKLFF. The whole variable domain, filled in from reference TRBV15 and TRBJ1-4, reads DAMVIQNPRYQVTQFGKPVTLSCSQTLNHNVMYWYQQKSSQAPKLLFHYYDKDFNNEADTPDNFQSRRPNTSFCFLDIRSPGLGDTAMYLCATEGTNEKLFFGSGTQLSVL.

The V and J genes are TRBV24-1 and TRBJ2-5; 9 nucleotides align to TRBD2. After removal of 2 bases from V and 3 bases from J, the junction contained 3 bases not matched to a gene. CDR1 and CDR2 (germline): KGHDR, SFDVKD. CDR3 size: 15 residues. This chain's CDR3 is CATSDSGGREETQYF. Written as DNA, the CDR3 is TGTGCCACCAGTGATTCGGGCGGGAGGGAAGAGACCCAGTACTTC.

This clone was seen once. The chain joins TRBV18 to TRBJ1-5; D is perhaps TRBD1 (6 bases). CDR1 is KGHSH, CDR2 LQKENI, per germline. V lost 2 bases to trimming and J lost 7 bases, with 9 bases between them. The CDR3 runs to 13 residues. This CDR3 reads CASSPSQGQPQHF. CDR3 bases: TGTGCCAGCTCACCAAGTCAGGGGCAGCCCCAGCATTTT.

V and J are TRBV5-1 and TRBJ2-2, with a possible D match to TRBD1 (6 bases). The germline CDR1 and CDR2 sequences are SGHRS and YFSETQ. The CDR3 is 14 amino acids. Deletions cut 5 bases from V and 4 bases from J, with 12 bases between. CDR3 amino acids: CASSTGQSTGELFF. The CDR3 region has the DNA TGCGCCAGCAGTACTGGACAGAGCACCGGGGAGCTGTTTTTT.

The chain couples TRBV6-4 to TRBJ1-2; perhaps TRBD1 as D (5 bases). Per germline, CDR1 MRHNA and CDR2 SNTAGT. Trimming removed 6 bases from V and 4 bases from J, with 18 bases in between. The length of the CDR3 is 15 residues. CDR3 sequence: CASRENYDSTYGYTF. CDR3 sequence (DNA): TGTGCCAGCAGAGAGAATTACGACAGTACCTATGGCTACACCTTC.

The CDR3 coding sequence is TGTGCCAGCAGCCAAGATTTAAGAGGGTCTTTCACCGGGGAGCTGTTTTTT. This codes for CASSQDLRGSFTGELFF. The rearrangement uses TRBV3-1 (or the pseudogene TRBV3-2) and TRBJ2-2; D may be TRBD2 (5 bases). Per the germline V gene, CDR1 is LGHDT and CDR2 is YNNKEL (reference sequence). Trimming removed 0 bases from V and 4 bases from J, with 15 bases in between. This CDR3 spans 17 amino acids.

There are a few counts of this clone. The chain is built from TRBV13 and TRBJ2-5; 13 bases map to TRBD2. Trimming at V came to 5 bases and at J to 3 bases, leaving 9 bases not matched to a gene. The germline gives CDR1 PRHDT, CDR2 FYEKMQ (reference sequence). This CDR3 is built from 17 residues. The CDR3 protein is CASSPRLAGGWKETQYF. For the CDR3, the DNA is TGTGCCAGCAGCCCCAGACTAGCGGGGGGCTGGAAAGAGACCCAGTACTTC.

The gene calls are TRBV18 and TRBJ2-5; TRBD2 might be the D (7 bases). The CDR3 is made up of 15 amino acids. V was pared by 3 bases and J by 2 bases, with 13 bases between. CDR1 is KGHSH and CDR2 is LQKENI in the germline V gene. The CDR3 loop reads CASSPTRGAQETQYF. CDR3 bases: TGTGCCAGCTCACCTACTCGGGGGGCTCAAGAGACCCAGTACTTC.

The chain links TRBV27 to TRBJ2-2; tentative D call: TRBD1 (6 bases). Germline assignment: CDR1 MNHEY and CDR2 SMNVEV (reference sequence). The V and J ends lost 2 bases and 10 bases respectively, with 11 bases between them. This CDR3 has 13 residues. The CDR3 loop reads CASSLRTVAELFF. The DNA of the CDR3 is TGTGCCAGCAGTTTAAGGACAGTCGCGGAGCTGTTTTTT.

The chain joins TRBV6-2 or TRBV6-3 to TRBJ1-1; D not resolved. Trimming took 4 bases from V and 1 from J, leaving 7 bases between them. Germline V CDR1 and CDR2: MNHEY, SVGEGT. This CDR3 spans 13 amino acids. The CDR3 is CASSSQANTEAFF. CDR3 bases: TGTGCCAGCAGTTCTCAGGCGAACACTGAAGCTTTCTTT.

This clone was found once. The chain is built from TRBV4-1 and TRBJ1-2; TRBD1 matches at 10 bases. Germline V gene lookup returns CDR1 MGHRA and CDR2 YSYEKL. The V and J ends lost 3 bases and 6 bases, in that order; junction bases with no gene match: 7. The CDR3 loop spans 15 amino acids. The CDR3 DNA is TGCGCCAGCAGCCAGCCCGGGACAGGGGCTAATGGCTACACCTTC. Translated: CASSQPGTGANGYTF.

The CDR3 region is CASSRQQGISYNEQFF. The CDR3 DNA follows: TGTGCCAGCAGCCGGCAACAGGGGATCTCCTACAATGAGCAGTTCTTC. This rearrangement joins TRBV3-1 (or the pseudogene TRBV3-2) to TRBJ2-1; 7 bases are a match to TRBD1. The length of the CDR3 is 16 residues. Germline loops: CDR1 LGHDT, CDR2 YNNKEL (reference sequence). J was trimmed by 0 bases and V by 4 bases; bases with no gene match: 6.

The rearrangement uses TRBV28 and TRBJ2-7; 10 bases fit TRBD1. Germline CDR1 reads MDHEN; CDR2 reads SYDVKM. V shed 9 bases and J 4 bases; nucleotides not matched to a gene: 9. The CDR3 totals 14 residues. CDR3 nucleotide sequence: TGTGCCAGAGAGGGACAGGGGCAAAGGTACGAGCAGTACTTC. Its translation: CAREGQGQRYEQYF.

J is TRBJ1-6 and V is TRBV6-1; no clear D. CDR3 size: 12 residues. Germline CDR1 MNHNS, CDR2 SASEGT. Trimming took 3 bases from V and 5 from J, leaving 2 bases between them. The CDR3 loop is CASSDNNSPLHF. The CDR3 DNA follows: TGTGCCAGCAGTGACAATAATTCACCCCTCCACTTT.

The CDR3: CASSSPHTSGSSYEQYF. In nucleotides, the CDR3 is TGTGCCAGCAGTTCTCCCCACACTAGCGGAAGCTCCTACGAGCAGTACTTC. The J gene is TRBJ2-7, the V gene TRBV28, with 8 bases matching TRBD2. Unmatched junction bases numbered 11, after V lost 4 bases and J lost 0 bases. CDR3 size: 17 residues. Germline-derived CDR1 and CDR2 are MDHEN and SYDVKM.

V is TRBV11-3 and J is TRBJ2-7; TRBD1 agrees at 7 bases. Germline CDR1 and CDR2: SGHNT and YENEEA. Trimming at V came to 5 bases and at J to 6 bases, leaving 10 bases not matched to a gene. This CDR3 region has 14 residues. Written as DNA, the CDR3 is TGTGCCAGCAGCGCAGACAGGGTGTATGCCGAGCAGTACTTC. It specifies CASSADRVYAEQYF. Drawing the rest from reference TRBV11-3 and TRBJ2-7, the complete variable domain is EAGVVQSPRYKIIEKKQPVAFWCNPISGHNTLYWYLQNLGQGPELLIRYENEEAVDDSQLPKDRFSAERLKGVDSTLKIQPAELGDSAVYLCASSADRVYAEQYFGPGTRLTVT.

V gene TRBV2 combines with J gene TRBJ1-2; a possible D gene is TRBD1 (6 bases). V dropped 4 bases and J dropped 6 bases, with 15 bases sitting between them. The CDR3 runs to 14 residues. Germline V gene data show CDR1 as SNHLY and CDR2 as FYNNEI. The CDR3 nucleotides read TGTGCCAGCAGTGTTAAGAGGGGGTTCAATGGCTACACCTTC. Encoded protein: CASSVKRGFNGYTF.

This chain connects TRBV20-1 to TRBJ2-6, with unresolved D. CDR3 length: 14 amino acids. The V end was cut by 6 bases, the J end by 0 bases, with 9 bases between. Germline V CDR1 and CDR2: DFQATT, SNEGSKA (reference sequence). The CDR3 nucleotides read TGCAGTGCGAGTACATTCTCTGGGGCCAACGTCCTGACTTTC. Encoded protein: CSASTFSGANVLTF.

V and J are TRBV19 and TRBJ2-1, with a possible D match to TRBD2 (8 bases). CDR3 length: 16 residues. The V end lost 9 bases, the J end lost 8 bases, and 26 bases lay between the germline ends. Germline CDR1 and CDR2: LNHDA and SQIVND (reference sequence). The CDR3 is CASRPSGRVRGDEQFF. CDR3 DNA: TGTGCCAGCCGGCCGAGCGGGAGAGTCAGGGGGGATGAGCAGTTCTTC.

The chain carries TRBV5-1 and TRBJ2-7; D is perhaps TRBD2 (7 bases). The CDR3 has 15 amino acids. The germline V and J ends were trimmed by 6 bases and 0 bases, with 16 bases remaining between them. CDR1 and CDR2 (germline): SGHRS, YFSETQ. The DNA of the CDR3 is TGCGCCAGCAAATCGACGGGGGGCTTCTCCTACGAGCAGTACTTC. This gives the protein CASKSTGGFSYEQYF.

V and J are TRBV19 and TRBJ2-5, with 9 bases that match TRBD1. Looked up from germline, CDR1 is LNHDA and CDR2 is SQIVND (reference sequence). V gave up 5 bases and J gave up 4 bases; unmatched junction bases: 14. CDR3 length: 17 amino acids. This chain's CDR3 is CASSALQGAGLVETQYF. The CDR3 DNA reads as TGTGCCAGTAGTGCGTTACAGGGGGCTGGTTTGGTAGAGACCCAGTACTTC.